A single sample is the source of the 30 T cell receptor beta chains below, sequenced in a study of control samples from healthy donors and cancer patients. The table came from immunoSEQ multiplex PCR; TCRdb's copy has only in-frame clones and leaves some out. The table records tens of thousands of clones, around nine tenths of them present only once. Sequencing was done on a sample of PBMCs. These TCRs come from a woman aged 50 to 60 with colorectal cancer.

This clone occurred once. This CDR3 is CASSLSGGYEQYV. The CDR3 DNA is TGTGCCAGCAGTTTATCGGGAGGGTACGAGCAGTACGTC. J is TRBJ2-7 and V is TRBV27; TRBD2 matches 7 bases. J lost 4 bases, V lost 0 bases, and 0 bases had no gene match. The CDR3 covers 13 residues. In germline, CDR1 is MNHEY, CDR2 SMNVEV (reference sequence).

This CDR3 reads CATKTPGAGELFF. The CDR3 DNA is TGTGCCACCAAGACTCCCGGGGCCGGGGAGCTGTTTTTT. The rearrangement uses TRBV6-5 and TRBJ2-2; perhaps TRBD2 as D (5 bases). The V gene's germline CDR1 is MNHEY and CDR2 SVGAGI. The CDR3 runs to 13 residues. With 10 bases removed from V and 6 bases from J, the gap between germline ends came to 15 bases.

The V and J genes are TRBV28 and TRBJ1-4; the D gene is possibly TRBD1 (6 bases). Trimming took 6 bases from V and 8 from J, leaving 13 bases between them. The germline CDR1 and CDR2 sequences are MDHEN and SYDVKM. The CDR3 runs to 13 residues. CDR3 nucleotides: TGTGCCAGCAGCCGCGGAGGGGGGGAAAAACTGTTTTTT. It encodes CASSRGGGEKLFF.

The chain carries TRBV5-5 and TRBJ1-1; no reliable D call. Germline V CDR1 and CDR2: SGHKS, YYEKEE (reference sequence). The CDR3 loop spans 14 amino acids. The V end lost 2 bases, the J end lost 4 bases, and 12 bases lay between the germline ends. DNA of the CDR3: TGTGCCAGCAGCTTATTCGGCGGTGGCACTGAAGCTTTCTTT. Protein product: CASSLFGGGTEAFF.

The chain uses TRBV5-1 and TRBJ1-1, with 8 bases that match TRBD1. This CDR3 comprises 14 residues. In germline, CDR1 is SGHRS, CDR2 YFSETQ. Losses at the gene ends were 1 base for V and 3 bases for J; bases not matched to a gene: 2. CDR3 sequence (DNA): TGCGCCAGCAGCTTGAGACAGGGGCACACTGAAGCTTTCTTT. Its protein product is CASSLRQGHTEAFF.

This clone was recorded once. The chain recombines TRBV6-6 with TRBJ1-1; D uncertain. V lost 2 bases and J lost 1, with 2 bases in between. CDR1 and CDR2 from the germline V gene are MNHNY and SVGAGI (reference sequence). This CDR3 comprises 12 residues. The CDR3 DNA follows: TGTGCCAGCAGTTACACGAACACTGAAGCTTTCTTT. It translates to CASSYTNTEAFF.

V is TRBV6-5 and J is TRBJ2-2; possibly TRBD1 or TRBD2 for D (6 bases each). CDR3 length equals 15 residues. V gave up 7 bases and J gave up 4 bases, with 16 bases separating them. Germline V gene sequence: CDR1 MNHEY, CDR2 SVGAGI. The CDR3 nucleotides are TGTGCCAGCACATTAAAACAGGGAGGCACCGGGGAGCTGTTTTTT. Translated: CASTLKQGGTGELFF.

The V call is TRBV5-6, the J call TRBJ2-7; 13 nucleotides agree with TRBD2. The ends lost 4 bases at V and 3 bases at J; junction bases unmatched: 4. CDR1 is SGHDT and CDR2 is YYEEEE in the germline V gene. The CDR3 is made up of 15 amino acids. This chain's CDR3 is CASSTGLAGSYEQYV. The DNA of the CDR3 is TGTGCCAGCAGCACGGGACTAGCGGGGAGCTACGAGCAGTACGTC.

The V and J genes are TRBV15 and TRBJ2-2; D is tentatively TRBD1 or TRBD2 (6 bases each). The CDR3 length is 15 residues. Germline loops: CDR1 LNHNV, CDR2 YYDKDF (reference sequence). With 4 bases removed from V and 0 bases from J, the gap between germline ends came to 9 bases. CDR3 nucleotide sequence: TGTGCCACCAGCAACGGGGGCTCGAACACCGGGGAGCTGTTTTTT. Its translation: CATSNGGSNTGELFF.

The J gene is TRBJ1-1, the V gene TRBV5-1; TRBD1 matches at 9 bases. The V gene's germline CDR1 is SGHRS and CDR2 YFSETQ. CDR3 length equals 16 residues. J was trimmed by 5 bases and V by 5 bases; bases with no gene match: 13. The CDR3, as DNA: TGCGCCAGCAGTTACTTACAGGGGGCGCGTGGAACTGAAGCTTTCTTT. This encodes CASSYLQGARGTEAFF.

CDR3 sequence: CASSPGGAGDTQYF. The CDR3, as DNA: TGTGCCAGCAGCCCCGGGGGGGCCGGAGATACGCAGTATTTT. The V gene is TRBV7-3, the J gene TRBJ2-3; TRBD2 aligns across 8 bases. This CDR3 spans 14 amino acids. J was trimmed by 5 bases and V by 5 bases; bases with no gene match: 6. From germline, CDR1 is SGHTA and CDR2 FQGTGA. The whole variable domain, filled in from reference TRBV7-3 and TRBJ2-3, reads GAGVSQTPSNKVTEKGKYVELRCDPISGHTALYWYRQSLGQGPEFLIYFQGTGAADDSGLPNDRFFAVRPEGSVSTLKIQRTERGDSAVYLCASSPGGAGDTQYFGPGTRLTVL.

The chain uses TRBV5-1 and TRBJ2-7, with 8 bases fitting TRBD2. The germline V gene encodes CDR1 SGHRS and CDR2 YFSETQ. V lost 0 bases to trimming and J lost 3 bases; unmatched junction nucleotides: 5. The CDR3 spans 15 residues. In DNA form, the CDR3 reads TGCGCCAGCAGCTTGGCGGGGGGGCCCCTCTACGAGCAGTACGTC. Its protein is CASSLAGGPLYEQYV.

This clone was detected only once. The CDR3 is CASSDPQGRLPSGNTIYF. In nucleotides, the CDR3 is TGCGCCAGCAGTGACCCCCAGGGGAGACTACCCTCTGGAAACACCATATATTTT. The chain carries TRBV10-1 and TRBJ1-3, with D maybe TRBD1 (6 bases). CDR1 and CDR2 from the germline V gene are WNHNN and SYGVQD (reference sequence). The CDR3 spans 18 residues. The V end was cut by 3 bases, the J end by 0 bases, with 18 bases between.

V is TRBV19 and J is TRBJ1-2; weak D call: TRBD1 (6 bases). Trimming removed 8 bases at V and 1 base at J, with 14 bases between. The CDR3 is 14 amino acids. In germline, CDR1 is LNHDA, CDR2 SQIVND (reference sequence). CDR3 amino acids: CASGITGINYGYTF. CDR3 nucleotides: TGTGCCAGTGGAATTACAGGGATTAACTATGGCTACACCTTC.

The gene calls are TRBV12-5 and TRBJ2-3, with 8 nucleotides matching TRBD2. Germline assignment: CDR1 LGHNT and CDR2 FRNRAP. The CDR3 has 16 residues. Trimming took 1 base from V and 0 from J; bases not matched to a gene: 3. The CDR3 sequence is CASGLGIAGSTDTQYF. The CDR3 DNA is TGTGCTAGTGGTTTGGGAATAGCGGGGAGCACAGATACGCAGTATTTT.

This clone has a handful of counts. J is TRBJ2-7 and V is TRBV4-1; 12 nucleotides align to TRBD1. Germline V lookup: CDR1 MGHRA, CDR2 YSYEKL. The CDR3 runs to 15 residues. Losses at the gene ends were 3 bases for V and 1 base for J; bases not matched to a gene: 1. The CDR3, as DNA: TGCGCCAGCAGCCAGGGACAGGGGGCATCCTACGAGCAGTACGTC. Encoded protein: CASSQGQGASYEQYV.

This chain links TRBV5-6 with TRBJ2-4; D is undetermined. V lost 0 bases to trimming and J lost 5 bases, with 6 bases between them. The V gene's germline CDR1 is SGHDT and CDR2 YYEEEE. The CDR3 runs 13 residues. CDR3 protein: CASSLAGENIQYF. CDR3 DNA: TGTGCCAGCAGCTTGGCTGGAGAAAACATTCAGTACTTC.

The chain recombines TRBV18 with TRBJ1-2; 8 nucleotides match TRBD1. This CDR3 is built from 13 residues. V gave up 6 bases and J gave up 3 bases; unmatched junction bases: 3. Germline V gives CDR1 KGHSH, CDR2 LQKENI. The CDR3 loop is CASSKDRDYGYTF. Here the CDR3 DNA reads TGTGCCAGCTCCAAGGACAGGGACTATGGCTACACCTTC.

This clone occurred a few times. The J gene is TRBJ1-1, the V gene TRBV6-5; D ambiguous. The CDR3 is made up of 14 amino acids. V lost 6 bases and J lost 5, with 16 bases in between. Germline V CDR1 and CDR2: MNHEY, SVGAGI. CDR3 region: CASSPGPWGTEAFF. The CDR3 bases are TGTGCCAGCAGCCCCGGACCCTGGGGTACTGAAGCTTTCTTT.

The chain recombines TRBV7-2 with TRBJ2-2; D uncertain. Germline V gene data show CDR1 as SGHTA and CDR2 as FQGNSA. The length of the CDR3 is 17 residues. The V gene lost 5 bases and the J gene lost 2 bases, with 18 bases spanning the gap. CDR3 nucleotide sequence: TGTGCCAGCAGCCCCCGTGTCGGCTTAAAAAACACCGGGGAGCTGTTTTTT. Translation: CASSPRVGLKNTGELFF.

V usage is TRBV2 and J usage is TRBJ2-5, with D possibly matching TRBD2 (6 bases). V gave up 3 bases and J gave up 1 base, with 6 bases separating them. CDR3 length equals 13 residues. Germline CDR1 is SNHLY and CDR2 is FYNNEI. The chain's CDR3 is CASSEGLQETQYF. DNA of the CDR3: TGTGCCAGCAGTGAGGGACTCCAAGAGACCCAGTACTTC. The entire variable domain, with the rest obtained from reference TRBV2 and TRBJ2-5, is as follows: EPEVTQTPSHQVTQMGQEVILRCVPISNHLYFYWYRQILGQKVEFLVSFYNNEISEKSEIFDDQFSVERPDGSNFTLKIRSTKLEDSAMYFCASSEGLQETQYFGPGTRLLVL.

V is TRBV5-1 and J is TRBJ1-5; 7 bases line up with TRBD1. Germline V gene lookup returns CDR1 SGHRS and CDR2 YFSETQ. V lost 4 bases to trimming and J lost 4 bases; unmatched junction nucleotides: 8. The length of the CDR3 is 15 residues. The CDR3 nucleotides are TGCGCCAGCAGCCCCGAGGGACAGCCAAATCAGCCCCAGCATTTT. It specifies CASSPEGQPNQPQHF.

This sequence joins TRBV4-3 and TRBJ2-1, with no clear D. The CDR3 loop spans 13 amino acids. Germline V gene sequence: CDR1 LGHNA, CDR2 YSLEER. V lost 1 base, J lost 7 bases, and 8 bases lay in between. The CDR3 here is CASSQGGWNEQFF. The CDR3 DNA sequence: TGCGCCAGCAGCCAAGGCGGATGGAATGAGCAGTTCTTC.

The chain recombines TRBV28 with TRBJ1-6, with 10 bases aligning to TRBD1. The CDR3 is 16 residues long. Germline CDR1 is MDHEN and CDR2 is SYDVKM. V shed 2 bases and J 9 bases; nucleotides not matched to a gene: 7. The chain's CDR3 is CASSLGGQGSGSPLHF. DNA of the CDR3: TGTGCCAGCAGTTTAGGGGGACAGGGGTCAGGTTCACCCCTCCACTTT.

The rearrangement joins TRBV6-1 to TRBJ2-6; D not certain. V was trimmed by 2 bases and J by 4 bases, leaving 6 bases between them. The CDR3 runs to 14 residues. Germline values: CDR1 MNHNS, CDR2 SASEGT. CDR3 in amino acids: CASSETAGANVLTF. The CDR3 DNA sequence: TGTGCCAGCAGTGAAACAGCCGGGGCCAACGTCCTGACTTTC.

The V gene is TRBV19, the J gene TRBJ1-5; D uncertain. The CDR3 has 16 residues. Germline CDR1 and CDR2: LNHDA and SQIVND (reference sequence). Trimming removed 1 base at V and 4 bases at J, with 14 bases between. CDR3 region: CASSIGAGRANQPQHF. DNA for the CDR3: TGTGCCAGTAGTATAGGGGCTGGAAGGGCTAATCAGCCCCAGCATTTT. Looking up the rest from reference TRBV19 and TRBJ1-5 gives the full variable domain: DGGITQSPKYLFRKEGQNVTLSCEQNLNHDAMYWYRQDPGQGLRLIYYSQIVNDFQKGDIAEGYSVSREKKESFPLTVTSAQKNPTAFYLCASSIGAGRANQPQHFGDGTRLSIL.

There are a few counts of this clone. The chain employs TRBV27 and TRBJ1-6, with D tentatively TRBD1 (5 bases). Germline V gene data show CDR1 as MNHEY and CDR2 as SMNVEV (reference sequence). The V end lost 3 bases, the J end lost 10 bases, and 13 bases lay between the germline ends. CDR3 length: 14 amino acids. In nucleotides, the CDR3 is TGTGCCAGCAGTTTGGCAGGGCTGGGCTCACCCCTCCACTTT. This gives the protein CASSLAGLGSPLHF.

The rearrangement joins TRBV14 to TRBJ2-2; no reliable D call. CDR3 length: 13 amino acids. V was clipped by 0 bases and J by 6 bases, with 5 bases between them. From germline, CDR1 is SGHDN and CDR2 FVKESK. CDR3 region: CASSQDAAGELFF. In DNA, the CDR3 is TGTGCCAGCAGCCAAGACGCTGCCGGGGAGCTGTTTTTT.

The V call is TRBV12-3 or TRBV12-4, the J call TRBJ2-3, with TRBD1 as a possible D gene (6 bases). Trimming left V 7 bases short and J 14 bases short, with 19 bases between. The CDR3 consists of 12 residues. CDR3 nucleotide sequence: TGTGCCAGCAAGTCGGACAGTCGGCCAGTGTATTTT. Encoded protein: CASKSDSRPVYF.

V is TRBV7-8 and J is TRBJ1-3; D uncertain. The length of the CDR3 is 15 residues. CDR1 is SGHVS and CDR2 is FQNEAQ in the germline V gene. Between the trimmed V and J ends, which lost 0 bases and 6 bases, there was a span of 12 bases. The CDR3 DNA reads as TGTGCCAGCAGCTTAGCTTCAGGCGGGATAAACACCATATATTTT. Translated: CASSLASGGINTIYF.